The subject of this entry is one T cell receptor (beta chain). The data stem from a study of blood T cell repertoires in COVID-19. Repertoires were generated with immunoSEQ multiplex PCR, while TCRdb's copy carries only in-frame clones and drops some. Here the sample spans 150,000 to 200,000 clones, 75% to 85% being singletons. CDR1 is SGHDT and CDR2 is YYEEEE in the germline V gene. V shed 4 bases and J shed 5 bases, with 11 bases lying between them. CDR3 size: 13 residues. Followed over time, Seattle patients had been enrolled while infection was active. The sequenced material came from peripheral blood. The TCR originated in a woman aged 40 to 55 with COVID-19, enrolled during active disease. J is TRBJ2-3 and V is TRBV5-6; D possibly corresponds to TRBD2 (5 bases). The CDR3 region is CASSLLGIDTQYF. The CDR3 DNA follows: TGTGCCAGCAGCCTACTAGGTATAGATACGCAGTATTTT.